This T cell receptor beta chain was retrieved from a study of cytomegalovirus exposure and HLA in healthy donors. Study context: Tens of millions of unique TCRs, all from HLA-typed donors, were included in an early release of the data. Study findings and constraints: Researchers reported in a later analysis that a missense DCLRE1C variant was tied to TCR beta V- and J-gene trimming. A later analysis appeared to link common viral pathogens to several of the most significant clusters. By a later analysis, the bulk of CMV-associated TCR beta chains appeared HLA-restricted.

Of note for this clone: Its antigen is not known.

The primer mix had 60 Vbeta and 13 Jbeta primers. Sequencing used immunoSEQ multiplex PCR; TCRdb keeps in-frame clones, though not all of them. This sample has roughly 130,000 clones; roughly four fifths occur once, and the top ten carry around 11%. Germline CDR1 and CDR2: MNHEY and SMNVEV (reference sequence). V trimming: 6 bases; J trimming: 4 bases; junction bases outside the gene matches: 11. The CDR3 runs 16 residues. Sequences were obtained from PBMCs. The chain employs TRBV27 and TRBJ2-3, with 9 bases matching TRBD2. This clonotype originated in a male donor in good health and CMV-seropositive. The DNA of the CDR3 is TGTGCCAGCAGGGTCTTCGCGGGAGGGCCGGCAGATACGCAGTATTTT. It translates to CASRVFAGGPADTQYF.